The 12 T cell receptor beta chains in this list originate from one sample, sequenced in a study of early T cells in non-severe SARS-CoV-2 infection. From the 5' RACE reads, TCRdb called clonotypes with MiXCR, one entry per CDR3 protein. The sample shows nearly 80,000 distinct CDR3 sequences, over 10% of them seen only once. Sequenced sample: whole blood. The receptor source for this set is an adult who was a healthcare worker with PCR-confirmed SARS-CoV-2 infection or an uninfected control (not recorded which).

This clonotype came up many times. The chain couples TRBV28 to TRBJ2-7; D may be TRBD1 (5 bases). CDR1 MDHEN and CDR2 SYDVKM come from the germline V gene. Trimming shortened V by 6 bases and J by 6 bases, and 12 bases separated the two germline ends. This CDR3 is built from 12 residues. The CDR3 DNA follows: TGTGCCAGCAGATCAGGGTCCGCCGAGCAGTACTTC. It codes for CASRSGSAEQYF.

This chain connects TRBV11-2 to TRBJ2-2, with 10 bases lining up with TRBD1. V gave up 5 bases and J gave up 3 bases; unmatched junction bases: 9. The CDR3 runs 17 residues. Germline V gene lookup returns CDR1 SGHAT and CDR2 FQNNGV. The CDR3 sequence is CASSTNPGQGYTGELFF. CDR3 bases: TGTGCCAGCAGCACTAATCCGGGACAGGGGTACACCGGGGAGCTGTTTTTT.

This clonotype has only a few counts. The chain employs TRBV27 and TRBJ1-1; D remains ambiguous. V gave up 3 bases and J gave up 0 bases, with 5 bases separating them. CDR1 and CDR2 from the germline V gene are MNHEY and SMNVEV (reference sequence). The CDR3 consists of 13 residues. CDR3 residues: CASSFSVNTEAFF. Here the CDR3 DNA reads TGTGCCAGCAGTTTCTCAGTGAACACTGAAGCTTTCTTT.

The rearrangement links TRBV28 to TRBJ2-2, with D perhaps being TRBD1 or TRBD2 (5 bases each). The CDR3 loop spans 15 amino acids. V shed 7 bases and J shed 7 bases, with 19 bases lying between them. Per the germline V gene, CDR1 is MDHEN and CDR2 is SYDVKM. CDR3: CASTLYRGAGGELFF. CDR3 coding DNA: TGTGCCAGCACCTTGTATCGGGGCGCGGGCGGGGAGCTGTTTTTT. The variable domain in full, with the rest retrieved from reference TRBV28 and TRBJ2-2, is DVKVTQSSRYLVKRTGEKVFLECVQDMDHENMFWYRQDPGLGLRLIYFSYDVKMKEKGDIPEGYSVSREKKERFSLILESASTNQTSMYLCASTLYRGAGGELFFGEGSRLTVL.

This clonotype was picked up many times. Here the CDR3 reads CSVRRETQYF. Written as DNA, the CDR3 is TGCAGCGTACGGCGGGAGACCCAGTACTTC. V is TRBV29-1 and J is TRBJ2-5; no clear D gene. The CDR3 contains 10 residues. V lost 6 bases, J lost 5 bases, and 7 bases lay in between. Per the germline V gene, CDR1 is SQVTM and CDR2 is ANQGSEA.

This clonotype has a handful of counts. The chain carries TRBV9 and TRBJ2-1; D uncertain. The V gene's germline CDR1 is SGDLS and CDR2 YYNGEE. V was shortened by 3 bases and J by 4 bases, with 8 bases between the two germline ends. The CDR3 is 13 residues long. CDR3 sequence (DNA): TGTGCCAGCAGCGCATCGGCGTACAATGAGCAGTTCTTC. Translated: CASSASAYNEQFF. The full variable domain, rest sourced from reference TRBV9 and TRBJ2-1, is DSGVTQTPKHLITATGQRVTLRCSPRSGDLSVYWYQQSLDQGLQFLIQYYNGEERAKGNILERFSAQQFPDLHSELNLSSLELGDSALYFCASSASAYNEQFFGPGTRLTVL.

The gene calls are TRBV27 and TRBJ2-1; no clear D. The CDR3 spans 13 residues. Trimming pared 5 bases from V and 2 bases from J, leaving 7 bases between. Looked up from germline, CDR1 is MNHEY and CDR2 is SMNVEV (reference sequence). The CDR3 coding sequence is TGTGCCAGCAGTCCCACCGCCTACAATGAGCAGTTCTTC. Translating gives CASSPTAYNEQFF.

J is TRBJ2-1 and V is TRBV20-1; 9 bases match TRBD2. V shed 5 bases and J 6 bases; nucleotides not matched to a gene: 17. Germline CDR1 reads DFQATT; CDR2 reads SNEGSKA (reference sequence). The CDR3 has 17 amino acids. The CDR3 here is CSAPSGGRVRVINEQFF. Here the CDR3 DNA reads TGCAGTGCTCCGTCGGGCGGGAGGGTTCGAGTGATCAATGAGCAGTTCTTC.

This chain uses TRBV11-3 with TRBJ2-1, with D perhaps TRBD1 (5 bases). Germline CDR1 is SGHNT and CDR2 is YENEEA. The V and J ends lost 6 bases and 5 bases respectively, with 17 bases between them. This CDR3 has 15 amino acids. The CDR3 sequence is CASRAGPGHDNEQFF. For the CDR3, the DNA is TGTGCCAGCAGAGCCGGACCAGGGCACGACAATGAGCAGTTCTTC.

This clonotype was seen at least ten times. The chain couples TRBV6-1 to TRBJ2-7; D is uncertain. CDR1 is MNHNS and CDR2 is SASEGT in the germline V gene. There are 13 residues in the CDR3. Trimming removed 4 bases at V and 7 bases at J, with 14 bases between. This chain's CDR3 is CASSGILDGEQYF. The CDR3, as DNA: TGTGCCAGCAGTGGGATATTGGACGGAGAGCAGTACTTC.

This clonotype was recorded at least ten times. The chain has TRBV19 and TRBJ1-5, with D perhaps matching TRBD1 (6 bases). Looked up from germline, CDR1 is LNHDA and CDR2 is SQIVND (reference sequence). This CDR3 comprises 14 residues. The V and J ends lost 8 bases and 2 bases respectively, with 13 bases between them. The CDR3 nucleotides are TGTGCCAGTCTGGGGGCGGTAGGCAATCAGCCCCAGCATTTT. Translated: CASLGAVGNQPQHF. Full variable domain (remainder filled in from reference TRBV19 and TRBJ1-5): DGGITQSPKYLFRKEGQNVTLSCEQNLNHDAMYWYRQDPGQGLRLIYYSQIVNDFQKGDIAEGYSVSREKKESFPLTVTSAQKNPTAFYLCASLGAVGNQPQHFGDGTRLSIL.

V usage is TRBV21-1 and J usage is TRBJ1-6; TRBD1 reflects the table's D call only, with no check against the DNA. TRBV21-1 is a pseudogene segment. The CDR3 loop spans 17 amino acids. The CDR3 DNA reads TGTGCCAGCAGCAAAGCGCGTCGGGGGCAGAATAATTCACCCCTCCACTTT. The encoded protein is CASSKARRGQNNSPLHF.